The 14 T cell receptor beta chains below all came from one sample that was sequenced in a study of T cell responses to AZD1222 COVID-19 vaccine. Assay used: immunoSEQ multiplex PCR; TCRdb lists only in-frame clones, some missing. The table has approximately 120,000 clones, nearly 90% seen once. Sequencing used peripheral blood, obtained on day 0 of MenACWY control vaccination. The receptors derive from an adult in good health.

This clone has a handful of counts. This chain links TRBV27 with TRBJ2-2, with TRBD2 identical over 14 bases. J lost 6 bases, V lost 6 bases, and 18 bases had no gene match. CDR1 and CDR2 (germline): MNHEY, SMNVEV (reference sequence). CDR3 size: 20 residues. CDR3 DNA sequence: TGTGCCAGCAGAACCCCCCGACCCCCGGGACTAGCGGGAGTGGCCGGGGAGCTGTTTTTT. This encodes CASRTPRPPGLAGVAGELFF.

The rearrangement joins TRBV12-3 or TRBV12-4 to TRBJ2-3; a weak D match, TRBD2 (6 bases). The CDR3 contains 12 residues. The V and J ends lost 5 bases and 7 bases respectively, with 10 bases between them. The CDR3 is CASSPGLYTQYF. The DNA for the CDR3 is TGTGCCAGCAGTCCGGGACTGTATACGCAGTATTTT.

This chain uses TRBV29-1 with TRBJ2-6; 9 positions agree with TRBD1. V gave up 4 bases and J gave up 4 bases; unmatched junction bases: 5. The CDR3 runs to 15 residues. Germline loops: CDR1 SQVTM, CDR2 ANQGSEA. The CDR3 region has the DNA TGCAGCGTTGGGGACAGGGAGTCAGGGGCCAACGTCCTGACTTTC. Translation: CSVGDRESGANVLTF.

This chain's CDR3 is CASSPRTGNSPLHF. The CDR3 DNA is TGTGCCAGCAGTCCCAGGACTGGTAATTCACCCCTCCACTTT. The chain employs TRBV28 and TRBJ1-6; unclear D gene. Germline V gene data show CDR1 as MDHEN and CDR2 as SYDVKM. V was cut by 5 bases and J by 6 bases, with 11 bases left in between. The CDR3 covers 14 residues.

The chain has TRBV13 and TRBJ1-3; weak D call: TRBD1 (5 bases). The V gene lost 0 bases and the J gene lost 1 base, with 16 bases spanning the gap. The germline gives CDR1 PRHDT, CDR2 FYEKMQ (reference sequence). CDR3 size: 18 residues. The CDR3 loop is CASSLGLGGFPSGNTIYF. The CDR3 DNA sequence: TGTGCCAGCAGCTTAGGTCTGGGGGGGTTCCCATCTGGAAACACCATATATTTT.

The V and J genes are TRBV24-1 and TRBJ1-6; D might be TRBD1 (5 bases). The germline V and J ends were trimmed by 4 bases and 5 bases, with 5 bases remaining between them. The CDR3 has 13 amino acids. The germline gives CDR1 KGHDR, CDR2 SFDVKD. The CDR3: CATSEGDNSPLHF. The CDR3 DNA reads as TGTGCCACCAGTGAAGGGGATAATTCACCCCTCCACTTT.

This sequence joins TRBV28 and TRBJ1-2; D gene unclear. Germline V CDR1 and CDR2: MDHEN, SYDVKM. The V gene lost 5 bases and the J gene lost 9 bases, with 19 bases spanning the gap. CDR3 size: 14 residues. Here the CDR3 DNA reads TGTGCCAGCAGTCCCGGTTTGGGAAGCTCGAGCTACACCTTC. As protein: CASSPGLGSSSYTF.

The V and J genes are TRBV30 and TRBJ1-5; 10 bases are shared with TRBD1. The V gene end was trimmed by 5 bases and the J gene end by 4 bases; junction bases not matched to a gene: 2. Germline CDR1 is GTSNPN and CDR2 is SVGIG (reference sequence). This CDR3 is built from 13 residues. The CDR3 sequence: CAWAGQGNQPQHF. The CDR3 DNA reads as TGTGCCTGGGCGGGACAGGGGAATCAGCCCCAGCATTTT.

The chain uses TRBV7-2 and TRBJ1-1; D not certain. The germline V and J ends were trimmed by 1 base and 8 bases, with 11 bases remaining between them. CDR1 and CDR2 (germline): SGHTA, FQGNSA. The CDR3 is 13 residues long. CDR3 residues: CASSLVGPYEAFF. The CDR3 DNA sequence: TGTGCCAGCAGCTTAGTAGGCCCGTACGAAGCTTTCTTT. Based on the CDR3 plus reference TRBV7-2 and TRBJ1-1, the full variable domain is GAGVSQSPSNKVTEKGKDVELRCDPISGHTALYWYRQSLGQGLEFLIYFQGNSAPDKSGLPSDRFSAERTGGSVSTLTIQRTQQEDSAVYLCASSLVGPYEAFFGQGTRLTVV.

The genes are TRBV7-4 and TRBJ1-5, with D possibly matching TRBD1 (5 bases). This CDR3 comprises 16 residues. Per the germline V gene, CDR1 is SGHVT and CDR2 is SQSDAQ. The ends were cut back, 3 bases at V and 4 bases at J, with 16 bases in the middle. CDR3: CASSFRNGGGNQPQHF. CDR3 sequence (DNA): TGTGCCAGCAGCTTTAGGAACGGCGGGGGGAATCAGCCCCAGCATTTT. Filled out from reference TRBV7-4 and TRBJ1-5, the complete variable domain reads GAGVSQSPRYKVAKRGRDVALRCDSISGHVTLYWYRQTLGQGSEVLTYSQSDAQRDKSGRPSGRFSAERPERSVSTLKIQRTEQGDSAVYLCASSFRNGGGNQPQHFGDGTRLSIL.

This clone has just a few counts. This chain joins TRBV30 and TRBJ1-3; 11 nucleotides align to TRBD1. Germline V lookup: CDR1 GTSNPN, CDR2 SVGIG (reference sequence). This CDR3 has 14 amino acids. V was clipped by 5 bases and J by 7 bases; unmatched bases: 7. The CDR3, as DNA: TGTGCCTGGTGGTACGGACAGGGGGCTAACACCATATATTTT. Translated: CAWWYGQGANTIYF.

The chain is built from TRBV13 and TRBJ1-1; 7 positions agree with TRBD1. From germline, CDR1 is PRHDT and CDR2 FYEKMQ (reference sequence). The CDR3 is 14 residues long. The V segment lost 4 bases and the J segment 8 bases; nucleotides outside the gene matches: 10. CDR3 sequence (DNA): TGTGCCAGCAGCTCCCAGACAGGGAGTATCGAAGCTTTCTTT. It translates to CASSSQTGSIEAFF.

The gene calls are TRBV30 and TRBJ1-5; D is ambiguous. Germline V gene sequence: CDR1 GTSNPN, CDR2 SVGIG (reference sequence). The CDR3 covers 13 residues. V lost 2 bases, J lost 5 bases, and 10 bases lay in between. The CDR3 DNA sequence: TGTGCCTGGAGTCCACGCGATGATCAGCCCCAGCATTTT. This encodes CAWSPRDDQPQHF.

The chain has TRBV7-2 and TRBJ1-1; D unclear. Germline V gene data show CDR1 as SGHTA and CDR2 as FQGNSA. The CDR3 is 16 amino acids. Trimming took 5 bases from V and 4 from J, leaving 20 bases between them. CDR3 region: CASSQRGPVTFTEAFF. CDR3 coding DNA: TGTGCCAGCAGCCAACGAGGACCGGTCACGTTCACTGAAGCTTTCTTT.